In its sample, the clone carrying this TCR beta chain was seen a few times. The source of the sample is a study of T cells after yellow fever vaccination. TCRdb ran MiXCR on the 5' RACE reads and lists one entry per CDR3 protein. The repertoire holds 250,000 to 300,000 distinct CDR3 sequences, with roughly 5% as singletons. This TCR was recovered from a man aged 18 to 35 who received the YFV17D yellow fever vaccine. The input for sequencing was CD4+ T cells sorted from PBMCs, taken on the day of the yellow fever booster vaccination.

CDR3 bases: TGTGCCATCATGGTAAATACCGGAAACACCATATATTTT. It encodes CAIMVNTGNTIYF. V gene TRBV10-3 combines with J gene TRBJ1-3; D uncertain. The germline V gene has CDR1 ENHRY and CDR2 SYGVKD. The V end lost 7 bases, the J end lost 4 bases, and 11 bases lay between the germline ends. This CDR3 is built from 13 residues.